What follows are 31 T cell receptor beta chains derived from one specimen sequenced in a study of cytomegalovirus exposure and HLA in healthy donors. The PCR employed 60 Vbeta primers together with 13 Jbeta primers. TCRdb's table, derived via immunoSEQ multiplex PCR, lists solely in-frame clones and lacks some. The profile shows some 120,000 clones, more than 15% of them singletons. Input material: PBMCs. The receptors were sampled from a female donor in good health and CMV-seropositive.

There are a few counts of this clone. V is TRBV10-3 and J is TRBJ1-2, with TRBD1 matching 7 bases. The CDR3 sequence is 13 residues long. CDR1 and CDR2 from the germline V gene are ENHRY and SYGVKD. Germline trimming cut 2 bases from V and 8 bases from J; bases unmatched to any gene: 5. CDR3 sequence: CAISEDRERGYTF. The CDR3 DNA reads as TGTGCCATCAGTGAGGACAGGGAAAGGGGCTACACCTTC.

This clone has only a few counts. V and J are TRBV5-8 and TRBJ1-3; D might be TRBD1 (5 bases). Trimming took off 1 base at V and 4 bases at J, with 12 bases between the two ends. This CDR3 is 15 amino acids long. From germline, CDR1 is SGHTS and CDR2 YDEGEE. The chain's CDR3 is CASSLSGGTGNTIYF. CDR3 nucleotide sequence: TGTGCCAGCAGCTTGTCCGGGGGAACAGGAAACACCATATATTTT.

This clone has just a few counts. The chain is built from TRBV7-2 and TRBJ2-5; 8 bases fit TRBD2. Germline-derived CDR1 and CDR2 are SGHTA and FQGNSA. The CDR3 contains 17 residues. The V gene end was trimmed by 1 base and the J gene end by 5 bases; junction bases not matched to a gene: 12. DNA for the CDR3: TGTGCCAGCAGCTTAGGACCTCCGGGACTAGATGCGGAGACCCAGTACTTC. Translation: CASSLGPPGLDAETQYF.

There are a few counts of this clone. J is TRBJ1-1 and V is TRBV27, with TRBD1 identical over 7 bases. CDR1 is MNHEY, CDR2 SMNVEV, per germline (reference sequence). J was trimmed by 0 bases and V by 4 bases; bases with no gene match: 8. The CDR3 runs 16 residues. In DNA, the CDR3 is TGTGCCAGCAGTTCCCCACCGACAGGGATGAACACTGAAGCTTTCTTT. This gives the protein CASSSPPTGMNTEAFF.

V usage is TRBV5-1 and J usage is TRBJ2-7; D is unresolved. V was shortened by 4 bases and J by 1 base, with 3 bases between the two germline ends. This CDR3 has 11 residues. The germline V gene encodes CDR1 SGHRS and CDR2 YFSETQ. CDR3 region: CASSPSYEQYF. The CDR3 region has the DNA TGCGCCAGCAGCCCTTCCTACGAGCAGTACTTC.

This clone was counted only a few times. CDR3 protein: CASSLGQRAFF. The CDR3 nucleotides are TGTGCCAGCAGTTTAGGACAACGAGCTTTCTTT. V gene TRBV27 combines with J gene TRBJ1-1, with a weak D call TRBD1 (5 bases). The CDR3 loop spans 11 amino acids. V was cut by 2 bases and J by 10 bases, with 8 bases left in between. Germline CDR1 is MNHEY and CDR2 is SMNVEV (reference sequence).

The chain joins TRBV25-1 to TRBJ2-3; 8 positions agree with TRBD2. The CDR3 is made up of 16 amino acids. J was trimmed by 3 bases and V by 1 base; bases with no gene match: 6. Germline V gene lookup returns CDR1 MGHDK and CDR2 SYGVNS. The CDR3 DNA is TGTGCCAGCAGTGAATGGGAGCGGGAGAGGACAGATACGCAGTATTTT. Translating gives CASSEWERERTDTQYF.

This clone occurred a few times. The rearrangement joins TRBV2 to TRBJ1-5; TRBD1 matches 9 bases. CDR3 size: 18 residues. Trimming at V came to 8 bases and at J to 1 base, leaving 15 bases not matched to a gene. Germline V gene data show CDR1 as SNHLY and CDR2 as FYNNEI. Written as DNA, the CDR3 is TGTGCCAGCGGGCGGGCGGGGACAGGGTCCGTGAGCAATCAGCCCCAGCATTTT. Translation: CASGRAGTGSVSNQPQHF.

This chain connects TRBV4-1 to TRBJ1-1; 7 nucleotides agree with TRBD1. In germline, CDR1 is MGHRA, CDR2 YSYEKL. Losses at the gene ends were 4 bases for V and 0 bases for J; bases not matched to a gene: 2. The CDR3 spans 14 residues. The CDR3 here is CASSLQGMNTEAFF. The CDR3 coding sequence is TGCGCCAGCAGCCTACAGGGGATGAACACTGAAGCTTTCTTT.

This clone has just a few counts. This sequence joins TRBV10-3 and TRBJ1-2, with D possibly matching TRBD1 (5 bases). The CDR3 is 13 amino acids. Germline V lookup: CDR1 ENHRY, CDR2 SYGVKD. V was trimmed by 2 bases and J by 4 bases, leaving 8 bases between them. CDR3 coding DNA: TGTGCCATCAGTGAGATCCAGGGCTATGGCTACACCTTC. Translated: CAISEIQGYGYTF.

The chain joins TRBV6-6 to TRBJ1-2; D is uncertain. Trimming pared 7 bases from V and 3 bases from J, leaving 15 bases between. The V gene's germline CDR1 is MNHNY and CDR2 SVGAGI (reference sequence). CDR3 length: 14 amino acids. CDR3 residues: CASIPIEEDYGYTF. The CDR3, as DNA: TGTGCCAGCATCCCGATCGAGGAAGACTATGGCTACACCTTC.

This chain joins TRBV5-4 and TRBJ2-3; perhaps TRBD2 as D (6 bases). Trimming took 0 bases from V and 5 from J, leaving 13 bases between them. Germline lookup yields CDR1 SGHNT and CDR2 YYREEE (reference sequence). The CDR3 length is 15 residues. The CDR3 DNA sequence: TGTGCCAGCAGCTTGGGCGGGATGGGAGAAGATACGCAGTATTTT. As protein: CASSLGGMGEDTQYF.

This clone came up a few times. The chain carries TRBV7-2 and TRBJ1-2; no clear D gene. The CDR3 is 15 residues long. V gave up 10 bases and J gave up 5 bases, with 23 bases separating them. Per germline, CDR1 SGHTA and CDR2 FQGNSA. CDR3 protein: CATTTTPTDKYGYTF. The CDR3 bases are TGTGCCACCACGACAACTCCGACCGATAAATATGGCTACACCTTC.

In its sample, this clone was seen a few times. The chain has TRBV7-9 and TRBJ1-4, with D possibly matching TRBD1 (5 bases). The CDR3 loop spans 15 amino acids. V was clipped by 1 base and J by 7 bases, with 13 bases between them. Germline loops: CDR1 SEHNR, CDR2 FQNEAQ (reference sequence). CDR3 coding DNA: TGTGCCAGCAGCTTAGGTTTCGGCGGGGGTGAAAAACTGTTTTTT. It is translated as CASSLGFGGGEKLFF.

This clone came up a few times. The chain recombines TRBV30 with TRBJ2-3; TRBD1 matches 9 bases. The CDR3 extends over 18 amino acids. Looked up from germline, CDR1 is GTSNPN and CDR2 is SVGIG (reference sequence). V gave up 2 bases and J gave up 0 bases; unmatched junction bases: 12. In DNA form, the CDR3 reads TGTGCCTGGAGTCGGGTAACAGGGGGCTTTTCTAGCACAGATACGCAGTATTTT. Protein sequence: CAWSRVTGGFSSTDTQYF.

This clone has just a few counts. V usage is TRBV7-2 and J usage is TRBJ2-5, with D maybe TRBD2 (6 bases). Per the germline V gene, CDR1 is SGHTA and CDR2 is FQGNSA. V lost 1 base and J 4 bases, leaving 7 bases between the germline ends. This CDR3 comprises 13 residues. CDR3 in DNA: TGTGCCAGCAGCTTAGGGAGGGGAGAGACCCAGTACTTC. Translation gives CASSLGRGETQYF.

The chain has TRBV30 and TRBJ2-7, with 7 positions matching TRBD2. Germline trimming cut 6 bases from V and 3 bases from J; bases unmatched to any gene: 14. CDR3 length equals 15 residues. The V gene's germline CDR1 is GTSNPN and CDR2 SVGIG (reference sequence). The DNA of the CDR3 is TGTGCCTGTTCCTCGGGTCAGCGGGGTCTCTACGAGCAGTACTTC. It yields the protein CACSSGQRGLYEQYF.

The chain recombines TRBV4-3 with TRBJ2-5; 12 bases fit TRBD2. This CDR3 has 17 amino acids. The germline CDR1 and CDR2 sequences are LGHNA and YSLEER. J lost 5 bases, V lost 0 bases, and 7 bases had no gene match. In DNA form, the CDR3 reads TGCGCCAGCAGCCAAGACCCCCCTAGCGGGGGGGCCGAGACCCAGTACTTC. Protein: CASSQDPPSGGAETQYF.

The chain recombines TRBV5-4 with TRBJ2-5, with TRBD2 identical over 11 bases. CDR1 SGHNT and CDR2 YYREEE come from the germline V gene (reference sequence). This CDR3 is built from 16 residues. V gave up 0 bases and J gave up 4 bases; unmatched junction bases: 5. The CDR3 protein is CASSLGLAGIGETQYF. The CDR3 DNA follows: TGTGCCAGCAGCTTGGGACTAGCGGGAATTGGAGAGACCCAGTACTTC.

The chain has TRBV28 and TRBJ1-3; 10 nucleotides match TRBD1. Germline CDR1 is MDHEN and CDR2 is SYDVKM. The CDR3 runs to 16 residues. Losses at the gene ends were 5 bases for V and 4 bases for J; bases not matched to a gene: 8. The CDR3 region is CASSTDRGTTGNTIYF. Written as DNA, the CDR3 is TGTGCCAGCAGTACGGACAGGGGGACCACCGGAAACACCATATATTTT.

About this clone itself: The DNA is left out, because the CDR3 cannot be placed on it with certainty; the CDR3 is given as TCRdb lists it. This rearrangement joins TRBV27 to TRBJ2-1; the listed D gene, TRBD2, was not tested against the DNA. Germline V gene data show CDR1 as MNHEY and CDR2 as SMNVEV (reference sequence). 16 amino acids form the CDR3, both terminal residues included. Here the CDR3 reads CASSFGAGTRAAEQFF.

The sample holds a few counts of this clone. The chain has TRBV30 and TRBJ1-2; 8 bases fit TRBD1. CDR3 length: 15 residues. The V segment lost 2 bases and the J segment 6 bases; nucleotides outside the gene matches: 11. CDR1 and CDR2 from the germline V gene are GTSNPN and SVGIG (reference sequence). For the CDR3, the DNA is TGTGCCTGGAGTACGACAGGGGTCGGGATAAATGGCTACACCTTC. This gives the protein CAWSTTGVGINGYTF.

The chain combines TRBV5-4 with TRBJ2-7, with 13 bases identical to TRBD2. The germline V gene encodes CDR1 SGHNT and CDR2 YYREEE (reference sequence). After removal of 4 bases from V and 4 bases from J, the junction contained 8 bases not matched to a gene. The length of the CDR3 is 16 residues. CDR3 region: CASSEWTSGRGYEQYF. The CDR3 region has the DNA TGTGCCAGCAGCGAATGGACTAGCGGGAGAGGGTACGAGCAGTACTTC.

This clone showed up just a few times. The J gene is TRBJ2-1, the V gene TRBV7-2; 10 bases map to TRBD2. Germline lookup yields CDR1 SGHTA and CDR2 FQGNSA. The junction had 13 bases not matched to a gene; V was cut back by 4 bases and J by 7 bases. CDR3 length equals 17 residues. The CDR3 DNA is TGTGCCAGCAGCTCGGCTAGCGGGGGTTCGTTTAGTAATGAGCAGTTCTTC. Protein sequence: CASSSASGGSFSNEQFF.

This clone was recorded a few times. The chain combines TRBV7-2 with TRBJ1-6; 8 positions agree with TRBD1. This CDR3 region has 17 residues. The germline V gene has CDR1 SGHTA and CDR2 FQGNSA. Trimming took 5 bases from V and 3 from J; bases not matched to a gene: 9. The CDR3 loop is CASSPWTGFIYNSPLHF. The CDR3 nucleotides read TGTGCCAGCAGCCCATGGACAGGGTTTATCTATAATTCACCCCTCCACTTT.

This rearrangement joins TRBV5-1 to TRBJ2-6; 7 nucleotides match TRBD1. The CDR3 extends over 16 amino acids. With 4 bases clipped from V and 2 bases from J, the junction kept 6 bases outside the gene matches. CDR1 is SGHRS, CDR2 YFSETQ, per germline. The CDR3 coding sequence is TGCGCCAGCAGCACCGACAGGGTCGCTGGGGCCAACGTCCTGACTTTC. Its translation: CASSTDRVAGANVLTF. Drawing the rest from reference TRBV5-1 and TRBJ2-6, the complete variable domain is KAGVTQTPRYLIKTRGQQVTLSCSPISGHRSVSWYQQTPGQGLQFLFEYFSETQRNKGNFPGRFSGRQFSNSRSEMNVSTLELGDSALYLCASSTDRVAGANVLTFGAGSRLTVL.

Ten or more counts support this clone. V gene TRBV5-6 combines with J gene TRBJ2-5, with unresolved D. In germline, CDR1 is SGHDT, CDR2 YYEEEE. With 1 base removed from V and 5 bases from J, the gap between germline ends came to 3 bases. The CDR3 is made up of 11 amino acids. CDR3 nucleotides: TGTGCCAGCAGCTTGCGGGAGACCCAGTACTTC. As protein: CASSLRETQYF.

The genes are TRBV30 and TRBJ2-1; tentatively, D is TRBD1 (6 bases). CDR1 is GTSNPN and CDR2 is SVGIG in the germline V gene (reference sequence). CDR3 length: 13 amino acids. Trimming shortened V by 5 bases and J by 9 bases, and 17 bases separated the two germline ends. CDR3 in amino acids: CAWSSRFRGEQFF. CDR3 sequence (DNA): TGTGCCTGGTCTAGTCGATTCAGGGGTGAGCAGTTCTTC.

This sequence joins TRBV6-5 and TRBJ1-2; 7 bases agree with TRBD1. CDR1 MNHEY and CDR2 SVGAGI come from the germline V gene. V lost 7 bases and J lost 4; bases outside the gene matches: 6. This CDR3 spans 13 amino acids. Written as DNA, the CDR3 is TGTGCCAGCACGGCCGGGACAGCCTATGGCTACACCTTC. Translated: CASTAGTAYGYTF.

The chain links TRBV28 to TRBJ2-7; D may be TRBD2 (5 bases). The CDR3 is made up of 15 amino acids. CDR1 and CDR2 (germline): MDHEN, SYDVKM. V lost 0 bases and J lost 3, with 12 bases in between. DNA for the CDR3: TGTGCCAGCAGTTTATGGGCTAGCTCGATCTACGAGCAGTACTTC. Amino acids: CASSLWASSIYEQYF.

This clone was detected only a few times. The V gene is TRBV18, the J gene TRBJ2-1, with D hard to call. The germline gives CDR1 KGHSH, CDR2 LQKENI. V was trimmed by 0 bases and J by 8 bases, leaving 8 bases between them. This CDR3 contains 13 residues. The CDR3 DNA reads as TGTGCCAGCTCACCACCTGGAGCTTATGAGCAGTTCTTC. It translates to CASSPPGAYEQFF.